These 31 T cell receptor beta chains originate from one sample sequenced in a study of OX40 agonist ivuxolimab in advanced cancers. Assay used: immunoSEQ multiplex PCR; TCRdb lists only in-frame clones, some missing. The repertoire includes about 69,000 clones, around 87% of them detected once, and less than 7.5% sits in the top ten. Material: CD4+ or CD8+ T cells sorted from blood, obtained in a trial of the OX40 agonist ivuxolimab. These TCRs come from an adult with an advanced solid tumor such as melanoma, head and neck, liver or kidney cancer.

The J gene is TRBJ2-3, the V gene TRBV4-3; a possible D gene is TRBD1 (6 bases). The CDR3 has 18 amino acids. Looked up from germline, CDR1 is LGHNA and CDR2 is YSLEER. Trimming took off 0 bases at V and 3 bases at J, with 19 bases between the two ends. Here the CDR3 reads CASSQDSPPQGMTDTQYF. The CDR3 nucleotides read TGCGCCAGCAGCCAAGATTCCCCTCCCCAGGGGATGACAGATACGCAGTATTTT.

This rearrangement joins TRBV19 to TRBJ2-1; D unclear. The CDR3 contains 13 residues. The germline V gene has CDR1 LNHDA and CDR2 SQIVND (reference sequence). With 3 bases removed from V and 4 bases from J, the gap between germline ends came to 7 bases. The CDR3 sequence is CASSIYEYNEQFF. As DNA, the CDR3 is TGTGCCAGTAGTATTTACGAATACAATGAGCAGTTCTTC.

The CDR3 loop reads CASSLGGTSNEQFF. The CDR3 DNA sequence: TGTGCCAGCAGTTTAGGGGGGACTAGCAATGAGCAGTTCTTC. The gene calls are TRBV28 and TRBJ2-1, with 8 nucleotides matching TRBD2. The germline CDR1 and CDR2 sequences are MDHEN and SYDVKM. The CDR3 sequence is 14 residues long. J was trimmed by 6 bases and V by 2 bases; bases with no gene match: 3.

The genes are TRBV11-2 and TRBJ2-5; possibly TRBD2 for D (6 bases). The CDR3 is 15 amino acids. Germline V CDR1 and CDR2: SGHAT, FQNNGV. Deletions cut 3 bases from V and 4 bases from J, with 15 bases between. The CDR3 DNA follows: TGTGCCAGCAGCTTGGATTTGGACTACCCAGAGACCCAGTACTTC. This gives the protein CASSLDLDYPETQYF.

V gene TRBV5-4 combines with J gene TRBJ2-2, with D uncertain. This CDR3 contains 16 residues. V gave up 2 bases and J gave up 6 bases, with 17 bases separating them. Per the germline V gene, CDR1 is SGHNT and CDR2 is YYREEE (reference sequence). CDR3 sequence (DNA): TGTGCCAGCAGCTTTGTGGCCCTTCAACCGCCCGGGGAGCTGTTTTTT. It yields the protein CASSFVALQPPGELFF.

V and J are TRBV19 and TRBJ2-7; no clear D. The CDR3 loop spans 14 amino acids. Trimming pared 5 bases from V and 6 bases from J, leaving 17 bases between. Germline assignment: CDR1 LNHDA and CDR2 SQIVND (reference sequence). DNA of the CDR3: TGTGCCAGTAGTCCCCGGACCCGATCTTTCGAGCAGTACTTC. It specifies CASSPRTRSFEQYF.

CDR3 residues: CASSLRYQPQHF. DNA for the CDR3: TGTGCCAGCAGCTTAAGGTATCAGCCCCAGCATTTT. The chain joins TRBV7-9 to TRBJ1-5; D is unclear. The V gene's germline CDR1 is SEHNR and CDR2 FQNEAQ (reference sequence). V lost 2 bases, J lost 5 bases, and 4 bases lay in between. This CDR3 is 12 amino acids long.

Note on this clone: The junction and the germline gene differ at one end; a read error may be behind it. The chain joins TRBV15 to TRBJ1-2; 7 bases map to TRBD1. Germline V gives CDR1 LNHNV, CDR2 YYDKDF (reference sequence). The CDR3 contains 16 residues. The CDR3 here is CATSGDGTAPNYGYTF. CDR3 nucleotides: TGTGCCACCAGCGGAGACGGGACAGCGCCTAACTATGGCTACACCTTC.

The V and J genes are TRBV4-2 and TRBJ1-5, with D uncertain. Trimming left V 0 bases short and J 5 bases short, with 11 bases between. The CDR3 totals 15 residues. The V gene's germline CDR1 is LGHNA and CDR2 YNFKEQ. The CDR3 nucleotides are TGTGCCAGCAGCCAAGATCTTTGGTCAGATCAGCCCCAGCATTTT. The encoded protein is CASSQDLWSDQPQHF.

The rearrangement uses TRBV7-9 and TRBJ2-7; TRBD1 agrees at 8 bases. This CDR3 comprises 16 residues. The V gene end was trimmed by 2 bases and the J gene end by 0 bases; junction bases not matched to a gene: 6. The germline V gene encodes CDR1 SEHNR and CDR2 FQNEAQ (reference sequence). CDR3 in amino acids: CASSLTDRGVSYEQYF. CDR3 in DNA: TGTGCCAGCAGCTTAACAGACAGGGGAGTCTCCTACGAGCAGTACTTC. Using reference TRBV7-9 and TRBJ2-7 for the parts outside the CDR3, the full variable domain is DTGVSQNPRHKITKRGQNVTFRCDPISEHNRLYWYRQTLGQGPEFLTYFQNEAQLEKSRLLSDRFSAERPKGSFSTLEIQRTEQGDSAMYLCASSLTDRGVSYEQYFGPGTRLTVT.

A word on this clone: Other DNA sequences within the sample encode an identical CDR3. The CDR3 sequence is CASSQGGSTEAFF. CDR3 bases: TGCGCCAGCAGCCAAGGGGGGAGCACTGAAGCTTTCTTT. V gene TRBV4-1 combines with J gene TRBJ1-1; TRBD1 might be the D (5 bases). V gave up 1 base and J gave up 4 bases, with 7 bases separating them. CDR3 length: 13 amino acids. CDR1 is MGHRA and CDR2 is YSYEKL in the germline V gene.

Here the CDR3 reads CASSLGEQYF. The CDR3 nucleotides are TGTGCCAGCAGTTTGGGCGAGCAGTACTTC. The V and J genes are TRBV28 and TRBJ2-7; the D is unclear. The CDR3 runs 10 residues. V was trimmed by 3 bases and J by 6 bases, leaving 3 bases between them. Germline V CDR1 and CDR2: MDHEN, SYDVKM. The full variable domain, its missing parts supplied by reference TRBV28 and TRBJ2-7, is DVKVTQSSRYLVKRTGEKVFLECVQDMDHENMFWYRQDPGLGLRLIYFSYDVKMKEKGDIPEGYSVSREKKERFSLILESASTNQTSMYLCASSLGEQYFGPGTRLTVT.

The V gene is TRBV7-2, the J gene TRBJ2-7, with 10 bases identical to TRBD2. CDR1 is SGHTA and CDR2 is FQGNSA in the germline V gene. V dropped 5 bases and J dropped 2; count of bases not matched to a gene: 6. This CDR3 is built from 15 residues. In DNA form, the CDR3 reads TGTGCCAGCAGCCATCTAGCGGGAGTACCCTACGAGCAGTACTTC. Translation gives CASSHLAGVPYEQYF.

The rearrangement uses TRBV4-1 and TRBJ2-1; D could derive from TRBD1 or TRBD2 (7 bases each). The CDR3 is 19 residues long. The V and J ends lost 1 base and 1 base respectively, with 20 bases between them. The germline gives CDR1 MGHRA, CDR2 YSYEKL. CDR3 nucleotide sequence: TGCGCCAGCAGCCAAGCTCTGCAGGGGGGGGCTCGGTCCTACAATGAGCAGTTCTTC. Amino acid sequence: CASSQALQGGARSYNEQFF.

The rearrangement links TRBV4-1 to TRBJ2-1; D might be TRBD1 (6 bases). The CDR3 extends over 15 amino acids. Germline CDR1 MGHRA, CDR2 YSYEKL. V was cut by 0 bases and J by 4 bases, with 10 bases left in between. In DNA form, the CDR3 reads TGCGCCAGCAGCCAAGACAGGGGTATATACAATGAGCAGTTCTTC. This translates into CASSQDRGIYNEQFF.

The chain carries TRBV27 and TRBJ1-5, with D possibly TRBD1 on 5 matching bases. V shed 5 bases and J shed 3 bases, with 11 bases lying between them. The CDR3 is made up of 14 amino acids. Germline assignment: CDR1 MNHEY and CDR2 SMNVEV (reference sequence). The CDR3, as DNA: TGTGCCAGCAGTCTGGGGGGGACCAATCAGCCCCAGCATTTT. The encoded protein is CASSLGGTNQPQHF.

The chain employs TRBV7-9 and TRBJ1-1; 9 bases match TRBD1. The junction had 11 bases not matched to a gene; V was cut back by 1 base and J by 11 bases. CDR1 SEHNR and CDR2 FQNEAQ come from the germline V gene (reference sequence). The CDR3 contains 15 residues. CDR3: CASSLEGQGQRDAFF. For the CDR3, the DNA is TGTGCCAGCAGCTTAGAAGGACAGGGGCAACGCGATGCTTTCTTT.

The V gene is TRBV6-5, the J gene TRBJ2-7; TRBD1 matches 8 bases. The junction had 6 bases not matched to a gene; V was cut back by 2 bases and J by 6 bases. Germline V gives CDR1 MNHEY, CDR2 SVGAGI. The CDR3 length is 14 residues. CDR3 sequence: CASSYLPGGFEQYF. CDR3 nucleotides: TGTGCCAGCAGTTACCTACCAGGGGGCTTCGAGCAGTACTTC.

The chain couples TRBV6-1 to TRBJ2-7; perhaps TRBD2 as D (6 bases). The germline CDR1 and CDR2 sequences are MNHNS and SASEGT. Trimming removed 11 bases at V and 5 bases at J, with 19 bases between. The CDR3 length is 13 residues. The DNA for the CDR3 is TGTGCCGTGCCACGGGGGTATATTGACGAGCAGTACTTC. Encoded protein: CAVPRGYIDEQYF.

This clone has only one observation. The CDR3: CASSSRTRGSETQYF. CDR3 sequence (DNA): TGTGCCAGCAGTTCTCGGACCCGGGGGTCAGAGACCCAGTACTTC. V usage is TRBV27 and J usage is TRBJ2-5, with D perhaps TRBD2 (6 bases). Germline V lookup: CDR1 MNHEY, CDR2 SMNVEV (reference sequence). This CDR3 is built from 15 residues. V gave up 4 bases and J gave up 4 bases, with 16 bases separating them.

The CDR3 region is CSVRGGSGYTF. Written as DNA, the CDR3 is TGCAGTGTTAGGGGGGGGAGCGGCTACACCTTC. The chain has TRBV20-1 and TRBJ1-2; D is possibly TRBD1 (6 bases). From germline, CDR1 is DFQATT and CDR2 SNEGSKA (reference sequence). The CDR3 contains 11 residues. The V and J ends lost 7 bases and 8 bases respectively, with 14 bases between them.

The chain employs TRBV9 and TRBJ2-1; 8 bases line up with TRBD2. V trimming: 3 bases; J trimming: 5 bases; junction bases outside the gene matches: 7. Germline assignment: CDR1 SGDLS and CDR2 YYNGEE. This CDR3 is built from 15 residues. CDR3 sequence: CASSASGGNNNEQFF. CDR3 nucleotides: TGTGCCAGCAGCGCAAGCGGGGGCAATAACAATGAGCAGTTCTTC.

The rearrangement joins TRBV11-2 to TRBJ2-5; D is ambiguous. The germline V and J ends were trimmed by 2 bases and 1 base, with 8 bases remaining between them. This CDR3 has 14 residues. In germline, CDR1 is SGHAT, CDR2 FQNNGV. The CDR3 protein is CASSLLGSQETQYF. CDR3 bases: TGTGCCAGCAGCTTACTAGGGTCCCAAGAGACCCAGTACTTC.

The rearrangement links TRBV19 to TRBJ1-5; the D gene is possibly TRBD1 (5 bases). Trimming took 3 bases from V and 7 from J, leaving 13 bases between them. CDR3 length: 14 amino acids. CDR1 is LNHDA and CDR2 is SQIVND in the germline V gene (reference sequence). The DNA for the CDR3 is TGTGCCAGTAGTATCGTGACAGCGATGCAGCCCCAGCATTTT. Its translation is CASSIVTAMQPQHF.

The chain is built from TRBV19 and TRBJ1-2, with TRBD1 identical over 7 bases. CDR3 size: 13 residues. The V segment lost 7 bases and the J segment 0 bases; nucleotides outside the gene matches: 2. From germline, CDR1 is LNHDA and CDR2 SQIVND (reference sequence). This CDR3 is CASMGQTNYGYTF. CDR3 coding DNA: TGTGCCAGTATGGGACAGACTAACTATGGCTACACCTTC. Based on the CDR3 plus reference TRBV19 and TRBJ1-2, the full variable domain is DGGITQSPKYLFRKEGQNVTLSCEQNLNHDAMYWYRQDPGQGLRLIYYSQIVNDFQKGDIAEGYSVSREKKESFPLTVTSAQKNPTAFYLCASMGQTNYGYTFGSGTRLTVV.

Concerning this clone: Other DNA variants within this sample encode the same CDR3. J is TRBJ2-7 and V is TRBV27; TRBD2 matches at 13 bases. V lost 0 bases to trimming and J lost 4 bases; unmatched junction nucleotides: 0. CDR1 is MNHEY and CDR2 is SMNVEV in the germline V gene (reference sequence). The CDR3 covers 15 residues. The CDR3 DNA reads TGTGCCAGCAGTTTATCGGGACTAGCGGGATACGAGCAGTACTTC. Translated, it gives CASSLSGLAGYEQYF.

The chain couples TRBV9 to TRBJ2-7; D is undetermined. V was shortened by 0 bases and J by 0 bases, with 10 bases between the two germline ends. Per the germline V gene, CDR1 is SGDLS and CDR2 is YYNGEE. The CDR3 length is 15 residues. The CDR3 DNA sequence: TGTGCCAGCAGCGTAGGCGGCAGGAGCTCCTACGAGCAGTACTTC. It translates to CASSVGGRSSYEQYF.

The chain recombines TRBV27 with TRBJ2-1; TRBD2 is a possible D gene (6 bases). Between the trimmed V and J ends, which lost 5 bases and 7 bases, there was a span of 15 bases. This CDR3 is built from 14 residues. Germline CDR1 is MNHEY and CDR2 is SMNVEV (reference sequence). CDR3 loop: CASSQLTGGNEQFF. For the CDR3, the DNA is TGTGCCAGCAGTCAGCTCACTGGGGGGAATGAGCAGTTCTTC.

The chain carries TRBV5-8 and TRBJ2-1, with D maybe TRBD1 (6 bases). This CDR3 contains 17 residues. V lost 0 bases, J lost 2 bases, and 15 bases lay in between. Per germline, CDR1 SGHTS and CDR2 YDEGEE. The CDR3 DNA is TGTGCCAGCAGCTTGGGTATCCAGGGGCCACCCTACAATGAGCAGTTCTTC. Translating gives CASSLGIQGPPYNEQFF. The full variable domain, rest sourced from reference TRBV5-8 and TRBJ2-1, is EAGVTQSPTHLIKTRGQQATLRCSPISGHTSVYWYQQALGLGLQFLLWYDEGEERNRGNFPPRFSGRQFPNYSSELNVNALELEDSALYLCASSLGIQGPPYNEQFFGPGTRLTVL.

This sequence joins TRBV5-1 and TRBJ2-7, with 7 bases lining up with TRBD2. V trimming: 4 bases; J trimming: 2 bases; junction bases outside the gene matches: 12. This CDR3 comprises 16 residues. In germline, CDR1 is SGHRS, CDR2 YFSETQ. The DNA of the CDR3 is TGCGCCAGCAGCGCGGAGGCTAGCGGAGGAACCTACGAGCAGTACTTC. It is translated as CASSAEASGGTYEQYF.

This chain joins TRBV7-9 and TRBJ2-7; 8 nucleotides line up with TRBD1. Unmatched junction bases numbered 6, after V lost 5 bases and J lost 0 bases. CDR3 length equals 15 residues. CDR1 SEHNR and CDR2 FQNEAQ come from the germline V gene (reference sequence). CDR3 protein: CASSGQGLHSYEQYF. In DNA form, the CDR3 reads TGTGCCAGCAGCGGACAGGGACTGCACTCCTACGAGCAGTACTTC.